Below, 24 T cell receptor beta chains from the same sample are listed, as sequenced in a study of blood T cell repertoires in COVID-19. Only in-frame clones appear in the TCRdb table, and some are missing; sequencing was by immunoSEQ multiplex PCR. This table holds around 130,000 clones, 65% to 90% found once. The sequenced material came from peripheral blood. These TCRs come from a human donor in a cohort sampled during active COVID-19.

This clone was seen just once. The chain joins TRBV7-2 to TRBJ1-2, with a tentative D call TRBD1 (6 bases). The CDR3 consists of 14 residues. V was cut by 5 bases and J by 8 bases, with 18 bases left in between. Looked up from germline, CDR1 is SGHTA and CDR2 is FQGNSA. CDR3 residues: CASSLGSGARGYTF. CDR3 in DNA: TGTGCCAGCAGCCTGGGATCAGGGGCACGGGGCTACACCTTC.

This clone is a singleton in its sample. The chain joins TRBV7-6 to TRBJ2-3, with D perhaps TRBD1 (6 bases). This CDR3 has 17 amino acids. The V gene lost 1 base and the J gene lost 3 bases, with 17 bases spanning the gap. Looked up from germline, CDR1 is SGHVS and CDR2 is FNYEAQ. DNA of the CDR3: TGTGCCAGCAGCTTAGACTGGGGACATGGGTTAACAGATACGCAGTATTTT. This translates into CASSLDWGHGLTDTQYF.

V usage is TRBV3-1 (or the pseudogene TRBV3-2) and J usage is TRBJ2-7; maybe TRBD2 (7 bases). Looked up from germline, CDR1 is LGHDT and CDR2 is YNNKEL (reference sequence). The germline V and J ends were trimmed by 5 bases and 6 bases, with 20 bases remaining between them. The CDR3 spans 15 residues. In DNA form, the CDR3 reads TGTGCCAGCAGCTCGGGGGGCGGGGAGGCCGGCGAGCAGTACTTC. It translates to CASSSGGGEAGEQYF.

The chain is built from TRBV10-3 and TRBJ2-1; maybe TRBD1 (5 bases). Germline loops: CDR1 ENHRY, CDR2 SYGVKD. Trimming took 6 bases from V and 4 from J, leaving 10 bases between them. This CDR3 has 13 amino acids. The CDR3 DNA follows: TGTGCCATCAGGGGGCTGATATACAATGAGCAGTTCTTC. Amino acid sequence: CAIRGLIYNEQFF.

This clone was counted a single time. V is TRBV10-3 and J is TRBJ2-1; 10 bases match TRBD2. The germline gives CDR1 ENHRY, CDR2 SYGVKD. The CDR3 sequence is 14 residues long. V was clipped by 5 bases and J by 7 bases; unmatched bases: 5. Here the CDR3 reads CAISSGGARNEQFF. Here the CDR3 DNA reads TGTGCCATCAGTAGCGGGGGGGCTCGGAATGAGCAGTTCTTC.

The genes are TRBV5-4 and TRBJ2-1, with TRBD1 matching over 8 bases. Germline V gene lookup returns CDR1 SGHNT and CDR2 YYREEE (reference sequence). The CDR3 sequence is 13 residues long. The V gene end was trimmed by 4 bases and the J gene end by 6 bases; junction bases not matched to a gene: 3. The CDR3 reads CASSTDRANEQFF. The CDR3 DNA reads TGTGCCAGCAGCACGGACAGGGCCAATGAGCAGTTCTTC.

The rearrangement joins TRBV28 to TRBJ1-1; tentative D call: TRBD1 (6 bases). The germline V gene encodes CDR1 MDHEN and CDR2 SYDVKM. The CDR3 runs 19 residues. Trimming took off 8 bases at V and 0 bases at J, with 28 bases between the two ends. Here the CDR3 reads CASPDRNHPQPLVNTEAFF. The DNA of the CDR3 is TGTGCCAGCCCCGACAGGAACCATCCCCAACCATTAGTGAACACTGAAGCTTTCTTT.

This sequence joins TRBV5-1 and TRBJ2-2, with 7 bases lining up with TRBD1. Germline CDR1 reads SGHRS; CDR2 reads YFSETQ. V trimming: 4 bases; J trimming: 4 bases; junction bases outside the gene matches: 4. The CDR3 is made up of 14 amino acids. The CDR3 reads CASSTTGSTGELFF. DNA for the CDR3: TGCGCCAGCAGCACGACAGGGAGCACCGGGGAGCTGTTTTTT. Based on the CDR3 plus reference TRBV5-1 and TRBJ2-2, the full variable domain is KAGVTQTPRYLIKTRGQQVTLSCSPISGHRSVSWYQQTPGQGLQFLFEYFSETQRNKGNFPGRFSGRQFSNSRSEMNVSTLELGDSALYLCASSTTGSTGELFFGEGSRLTVL.

The chain has TRBV6-5 and TRBJ2-5, with TRBD1 matching over 11 bases. Unmatched junction bases numbered 3, after V lost 2 bases and J lost 4 bases. This CDR3 is 15 amino acids long. CDR1 is MNHEY, CDR2 SVGAGI, per germline. The CDR3 spells CASSYTGQGGETQYF. In DNA form, the CDR3 reads TGTGCCAGCAGTTACACGGGACAGGGGGGAGAGACCCAGTACTTC.

About this clone itself: Compared with germline, one end of the junction differs, possibly owing to a read error. This chain links TRBV7-9 with TRBJ1-1; D might be TRBD1 (5 bases). The V gene's germline CDR1 is SEHNR and CDR2 FQNEAQ (reference sequence). This CDR3 has 13 amino acids. CDR3 amino acids: CASSLESGTGAFF. Written as DNA, the CDR3 is TGTGCCAGCAGCTTAGAGTCCGGGACTGGAGCTTTCTTT.

The chain employs TRBV7-9 and TRBJ2-7; no firm D call. CDR1 is SEHNR, CDR2 FQNEAQ, per germline (reference sequence). Trimming took 1 base from V and 2 from J, leaving 6 bases between them. CDR3 length: 13 residues. The DNA of the CDR3 is TGTGCCAGCAGCTTAGGAGTAGCCTACGAGCAGTACTTC. Its translation: CASSLGVAYEQYF.

This chain uses TRBV6-2 or TRBV6-3 with TRBJ1-2; D is unclear. The CDR3 loop spans 12 amino acids. Germline assignment: CDR1 MNHEY and CDR2 SVGEGT. V lost 2 bases, J lost 7 bases, and 8 bases lay in between. The CDR3 region has the DNA TGTGCCAGCAGTTACCTCCCGGGTGGCTACACCTTC. This encodes CASSYLPGGYTF.

The chain has TRBV12-3 or TRBV12-4 and TRBJ1-2, with 7 positions matching TRBD1. V was clipped by 5 bases and J by 6 bases; unmatched bases: 6. The length of the CDR3 is 13 residues. The CDR3, as DNA: TGTGCCAGCAGTCGTGGGACAGTAGATGGCTACACCTTC. Its translation: CASSRGTVDGYTF.

This clone has a single count. V usage is TRBV6-5 and J usage is TRBJ2-7; 11 bases fit TRBD1. This CDR3 spans 16 amino acids. V gave up 4 bases and J gave up 4 bases; unmatched junction bases: 9. CDR1 is MNHEY and CDR2 is SVGAGI in the germline V gene. CDR3: CASSLRYGQGAYEQYF. CDR3 sequence (DNA): TGTGCCAGCAGTTTACGATACGGACAGGGGGCGTACGAGCAGTACTTC.

The rearrangement links TRBV9 to TRBJ2-2; possibly TRBD2 for D (5 bases). This CDR3 contains 15 residues. In germline, CDR1 is SGDLS, CDR2 YYNGEE. Trimming cost V 1 base and J 1 base, with 8 bases left between them. Here the CDR3 reads CASSVFGGNTGELFF. The CDR3 nucleotides read TGTGCCAGCAGCGTATTCGGAGGGAACACCGGGGAGCTGTTTTTT.

This clone has only a few counts. The CDR3 reads CASSHRGNGQPQHF. CDR3 sequence (DNA): TGTGCCAGCAGCCACCGGGGGAATGGTCAGCCCCAGCATTTT. This chain uses TRBV3-1 (or the pseudogene TRBV3-2) with TRBJ1-5, with D tentatively TRBD1 (5 bases). Trimming shortened V by 3 bases and J by 6 bases, and 12 bases separated the two germline ends. This CDR3 is 14 amino acids long. The germline V gene encodes CDR1 LGHDT and CDR2 YNNKEL (reference sequence).

The genes are TRBV5-1 and TRBJ2-1, with 7 bases identical to TRBD1. Germline CDR1 and CDR2: SGHRS and YFSETQ. CDR3 length: 15 amino acids. V gave up 7 bases and J gave up 0 bases; unmatched junction bases: 7. In DNA, the CDR3 is TGCGCCAGCGGCGGACAGGCCAGCTCCTACAATGAGCAGTTCTTC. As protein: CASGGQASSYNEQFF.

The chain has TRBV6-5 and TRBJ1-5, with D possibly being TRBD1 (6 bases). Per the germline V gene, CDR1 is MNHEY and CDR2 is SVGAGI. The CDR3 length is 14 residues. Trimming pared 6 bases from V and 4 bases from J, leaving 13 bases between. The chain's CDR3 is CASSSAQGNQPQHF. CDR3 DNA sequence: TGTGCCAGCAGCTCGGCACAGGGAAATCAGCCCCAGCATTTT.

V and J are TRBV4-3 and TRBJ1-4, with no clear D. The CDR3 spans 15 residues. Germline V CDR1 and CDR2: LGHNA, YSLEER. The V and J ends lost 0 bases and 0 bases respectively, with 5 bases between them. CDR3 amino acids: CASSQDISTNEKLFF. As DNA, the CDR3 is TGCGCCAGCAGCCAAGATATATCAACTAATGAAAAACTGTTTTTT.

The chain joins TRBV6-2 or TRBV6-3 to TRBJ2-7, with 12 bases fitting TRBD2. J lost 5 bases, V lost 1 base, and 15 bases had no gene match. The germline V gene has CDR1 MNHEY and CDR2 SVGEGT. This CDR3 comprises 19 residues. Here the CDR3 reads CASSYYLWLAGGIADEQYF. As DNA, the CDR3 is TGTGCCAGCAGTTACTATCTTTGGCTAGCGGGGGGGATAGCCGACGAGCAGTACTTC.

The chain combines TRBV28 with TRBJ2-5; TRBD2 might be the D (6 bases). Per the germline V gene, CDR1 is MDHEN and CDR2 is SYDVKM. The CDR3 spans 13 residues. V lost 6 bases to trimming and J lost 5 bases, with 13 bases between them. The CDR3 nucleotides are TGTGCCAGCAGGCACCCGGGGGAGGAGACCCAGTACTTC. Translated: CASRHPGEETQYF.

The chain employs TRBV5-4 and TRBJ1-2; 12 bases map to TRBD1. V trimming: 4 bases; J trimming: 7 bases; junction bases outside the gene matches: 5. The CDR3 runs to 14 residues. In germline, CDR1 is SGHNT, CDR2 YYREEE (reference sequence). The CDR3 sequence: CASSGGQGAPGYTF. The DNA for the CDR3 is TGTGCCAGCAGCGGGGGACAGGGGGCGCCTGGCTACACCTTC.

The rearrangement uses TRBV3-1 (or the pseudogene TRBV3-2) and TRBJ2-5, with 7 bases aligning to TRBD2. The junction had 8 bases not matched to a gene; V was cut back by 0 bases and J by 1 base. Looked up from germline, CDR1 is LGHDT and CDR2 is YNNKEL (reference sequence). The CDR3 totals 17 residues. CDR3 DNA: TGTGCCAGCAGCCAAGATTGGGGGGGACCCTCCCAAGAGACCCAGTACTTC. Translation gives CASSQDWGGPSQETQYF.

V is TRBV5-1 and J is TRBJ2-3, with TRBD1 matching over 11 bases. The CDR3 has 15 residues. The trim removed 3 bases at V and 4 bases at J, leaving 4 bases unmatched. The V gene's germline CDR1 is SGHRS and CDR2 YFSETQ. The CDR3 DNA sequence: TGCGCCAGCAGCTCCGGGACAGGGGGGGCAGATACGCAGTATTTT. Translating gives CASSSGTGGADTQYF.